This T cell receptor (beta chain) was identified in a study of CD8+ T cells in alopecia areata. This CDR3 is built from 11 residues. Germline V lookup: CDR1 SGHVS, CDR2 FNYEAQ. V lost 3 bases and J 4 bases, leaving 1 base between the germline ends. Extracted from the samples, RNA was reverse transcribed into cDNA to serve as the sequencing template. The table came from immunoSEQ multiplex PCR; TCRdb's copy has only in-frame clones and leaves some out. The sample has some 180,000 clones; around 63% are singletons. From alopecia areata patients, lesional scalp punch biopsies and peripheral blood were collected. This clone was picked up a small number of times.

This sample comprised CD4+ T cells sorted from blood, obtained at week 0. The chain combines TRBV7-6 with TRBJ1-5; D is uncertain. This sequence was found in a human donor with alopecia areata. CDR3 DNA sequence: TGTGCCAGCAGCTTGAATCAGCCCCAGCATTTT. This encodes CASSLNQPQHF.